A selection of T cell receptor beta chains follows, all from one sample in a study of CD8 T cells in Susac syndrome. TCRdb re-called the immunoSEQ multiplex PCR reads with MiXCR, one entry per CDR3 protein. The table lists under 350,000 distinct CDR3 sequences, 92% of them singletons. Sequencing was carried out using CD4+ T cells from PBMCs. The receptors here all came from a human donor with multiple sclerosis. Each CDR3 is given with its conserved first and last residue. The D gene is left open where the match is weak. Rows give clone size only sometimes, using once, few, many, or a class for an expanded clone.

>TRBJ2-1|.|.|TRBV6-6
TGTGCCAGCAAGACAGATGCCTCCTACAATGAGCAGTTCTTC
CASKTDASYNEQFF
>TRBJ2-1|.|.|TRBV7-2
TGTGCCAGCAGCTCCGGAGGGCCGTACAATGAGCAGTTCTTC
CASSSGGPYNEQFF
>TRBJ1-1|once|.|TRBV7-9
TGTGCCAGCAGCGTGACAGCGGTGGGACGAGCTTTCTTT
CASSVTAVGRAFF
>TRBJ2-3|.|.|TRBV29-1
TGCAGCGTCCCGCAAGGTACCACGGTGGATACGCAGTATTTT
CSVPQGTTVDTQYF
>TRBJ1-2|.|TRBD1|TRBV2
TGTGCCAGCAGTAGACAGGGTTCTCTCGGCTATGGCTACACCTTC
CASSRQGSLGYGYTF
>TRBJ2-5|once|.|TRBV24-1
TGTGCCACCAGTCAGGGGGGGTTCGGGGAGACCCAGTACTTC
CATSQGGFGETQYF
>TRBJ1-1|.|.|TRBV5-4
TGTGCCAGCAGCCTCAGGGCTTCTGAAGCTTTCTTT
CASSLRASEAFF
>TRBJ1-3|.|.|TRBV18
TGTGCCAGCTCACGAGTTTCGGACAGCATTAGCTCTGGAAACACCATATATTTT
CASSRVSDSISSGNTIYF
>TRBJ2-5|.|TRBD2|TRBV20-1
TGCAGTGCTAGGCGGGGGGCTGTGGAAGAGACCCAGTACTTC
CSARRGAVEETQYF
>TRBJ1-4|.|.|TRBV28
TGTGCCAGCAGCCCCTCGGGACTCCTGGGTGAAAAACTGTTTTTT
CASSPSGLLGEKLFF
>TRBJ2-5|once|.|TRBV29-1
TGCAGCGTTGTGGTCGGGGAGACCCAGTACTTC
CSVVVGETQYF
>TRBJ2-1|.|.|TRBV2
TGTGCCAGCAGTGAGGGGGCCTACAATGAGCAGTTCTTC
CASSEGAYNEQFF
>TRBJ2-3|.|.|TRBV20-1
TGCAGTGCTAGGCCCTCCGGACAGAAGACGCAGTATTTT
CSARPSGQKTQYF
>TRBJ2-7|few|.|TRBV30
TGTGCCTGGAGTGTAAGCCTTTACGAGCAGTACTTC
CAWSVSLYEQYF
>TRBJ2-3|.|.|TRBV14
TGTGCCAGCAGCCAAGCCGGGCTAGCGAGAACAGATACGCAGTATTTT
CASSQAGLARTDTQYF
>TRBJ2-2|.|TRBD2|TRBV4-2
TGTGCCAGCAGCCAAGAATCACTAGCGGGAGGGTGGACCGGGGAGCTGTTTTTT
CASSQESLAGGWTGELFF
>TRBJ1-2|once|TRBD1|TRBV11-2
TGTGCCAGCAGCCCCACCACCGGGACAGGCTATGGCTACACCTTC
CASSPTTGTGYGYTF
>TRBJ1-1|.|.|TRBV19
TGTGCCAGTAGGCCTGCCGGACAGCTGAACACTGAAGCTTTCTTT
CASRPAGQLNTEAFF
>TRBJ2-7|.|.|TRBV6-5
TGTGCCAGCAGTTACTCCGGGCCCCACTCCTACGAGCAGTACTTC
CASSYSGPHSYEQYF
>TRBJ1-4|few|.|TRBV6-5
TGTGCCAGCAGTTCCTCCGGGACGGGCTCGGGAAAACTGTTTTTT
CASSSSGTGSGKLFF
>TRBJ1-1|.|.|TRBV3-1
TGTGCCAGCAGCCATGCCACCAGTGAAGCTTTCTTT
CASSHATSEAFF
>TRBJ2-7|.|.|TRBV4-2
TGTGCCAGCAGCCAAGACCTAGCGAGTAGTTCCTACGAGCAGTACTTC
CASSQDLASSSYEQYF
>TRBJ2-1|.|.|TRBV5-4
TGTGCCAGCAGCTCCCAGGACTACGGCCAGTTCTTC
CASSSQDYGQFF
>TRBJ1-1|few|.|TRBV7-3
TGTGCCAGCAGCCGAGAAATGAACACTGAAGCTTTCTTT
CASSREMNTEAFF
>TRBJ2-1|.|TRBD2|TRBV9
TGTGCCAGCAGCGTATCTAGCGGACGCTCCTACAATGAGCAGTTCTTC
CASSVSSGRSYNEQFF
>TRBJ1-1|.|TRBD1|TRBV5-4
TGTGCCAGCAGGGCCCCGACAGGGGGTAAGACTGAAGCTTTCTTT
CASRAPTGGKTEAFF